What follows describes a single T cell receptor beta chain. Antigen: not known. The junction does not match germline at one end; this may be a read error. The sample belongs to a study of neurological immune-mediated disorders. Study-level results: Among expanded clones, no CDR3 amino acid sequences were shared across subjects, a pattern suggesting private repertoires in all groups.

The cDNA was generated through 5'RACE incorporating 10-nucleotide random UMIs. TCRdb reprocessed the 5' RACE reads via MiXCR and lists one record per CDR3 protein. The table records about 4,800 distinct CDR3 sequences, about a quarter of them present only once. CDR3 length equals 16 residues. Germline V gene data show CDR1 as SGHRS and CDR2 as YFSETQ. Sorted libraries came from roughly 1 million CD4+ or CD8+ T cells. The sequencing sample was made of CD8+ T cells from blood. This receptor was obtained from a woman in her fifties or sixties with HTLV-1-associated myelopathy (HAM/TSP). The chain has TRBV5-1 and TRBJ2-1; 12 bases agree with TRBD2. CDR3 nucleotide sequence: TGCGCCAGCAGCGTGCTTCTAGCGGGGGGGTTCAATGAGCAGCTCTTC. This gives the protein CASSVLLAGGFNEQLF.